This entry is about one T cell receptor beta chain. The CDR3 consists of 15 residues. V lost 2 bases and J 5 bases, leaving 15 bases between the germline ends. The germline gives CDR1 SGHVS, CDR2 FNYEAQ. The authors ran a second PCR of 7 to 11 cycles using a sample-barcoded 5' primer and a J-beta primer mix. TCRdb re-derived calls from the 5' RACE reads in MiXCR, one entry per CDR3 protein. The top ten hold under 15% of the sample, which has about 810,000 distinct CDR3 sequences, under 40% seen once. The record originates from a study of blood T cells in healthy people across ages. The source of this sequence is a man aged 18 to 29 in good health. The chain is built from TRBV7-6 and TRBJ2-5, with D perhaps TRBD2 (6 bases). The sequenced sample consisted of blood. CDR3 nucleotide sequence: TGTGCCAGCAGCTTAACCCGGGGCGGGGTGGAGACCCAGTACTTC. Its protein product is CASSLTRGGVETQYF.